The TCR beta chain under discussion was sequenced for a study of blood T cell repertoires in COVID-19. V lost 7 bases, J lost 6 bases, and 6 bases stayed unmatched. The germline gives CDR1 SQVTM, CDR2 ANQGSEA. The CDR3 covers 12 residues. Measured with immunoSEQ multiplex PCR; TCRdb has only the in-frame clones, and not every one. In the table there are 60,000 to 85,000 clones, almost 85% of which are singletons. The clonotype was recovered from a man between 65 and 79 years old with acute or convalescent COVID-19. The sequenced sample was peripheral blood. The V gene is TRBV29-1, the J gene TRBJ2-1, with 7 bases lining up with TRBD1. DNA of the CDR3: TGCAGCGCCCCGGGACAGCTCAATGAGCAGTTCTTC. It specifies CSAPGQLNEQFF.